Listed here are 25 T cell receptor beta chains from one sample, sequenced in a study of control samples from healthy donors and cancer patients (dated by TCRdb to about 2020). The library was produced with the immunoSEQ multiplex PCR assay. Drawn from immuneACCESS, this table holds only the in-frame rearrangements with V and J called that TCRdb kept. Clones are partly lost; checked studies trace under half to an unresolved V gene and leave the rest unexplained. The sample includes about 120,000 clones, with roughly 88% observed a single time. Jointly, the top ten make up 3.4% of the sample. Sequencing was done on a sample of blood. These TCRs come from a man aged 35 to 55 in good health.

This clone appeared a few times. This rearrangement joins TRBV5-4 to TRBJ1-2; 8 bases are shared with TRBD1. CDR1 SGHNT and CDR2 YYREEE come from the germline V gene (reference sequence). J gave up 7 bases and V 4 bases, and 6 bases lay outside the gene matches. The CDR3 contains 13 residues. The CDR3 is CASSMDRASGYTF. CDR3 in DNA: TGTGCCAGCAGCATGGACAGGGCGAGTGGCTACACCTTC.

The chain has TRBV4-1 and TRBJ1-2; no reliable D call. Germline loops: CDR1 MGHRA, CDR2 YSYEKL. The CDR3 contains 15 residues. V was pared by 2 bases and J by 0 bases, with 10 bases between. In DNA form, the CDR3 reads TGCGCCAGCAGCCAATCTGTCCAAGCTAACTATGGCTACACCTTC. It yields the protein CASSQSVQANYGYTF.

The genes are TRBV18 and TRBJ1-4; 8 bases match TRBD1. The V gene end was trimmed by 3 bases and the J gene end by 6 bases; junction bases not matched to a gene: 0. The V gene's germline CDR1 is KGHSH and CDR2 LQKENI. This CDR3 region has 13 residues. The CDR3 DNA is TGTGCCAGCTCACCGGGACAGGATGAAAAACTGTTTTTT. It codes for CASSPGQDEKLFF. Based on the CDR3 plus reference TRBV18 and TRBJ1-4, the full variable domain is NAGVMQNPRHLVRRRGQEARLRCSPMKGHSHVYWYRQLPEEGLKFMVYLQKENIIDESGMPKERFSAEFPKEGPSILRIQQVVRGDSAAYFCASSPGQDEKLFFGSGTQLSVL.

The V and J genes are TRBV6-6 and TRBJ2-3, with a weak D call TRBD2 (6 bases). Trimming shortened V by 6 bases and J by 5 bases, and 15 bases separated the two germline ends. The germline V gene encodes CDR1 MNHNY and CDR2 SVGAGI (reference sequence). The CDR3 covers 14 residues. This chain's CDR3 is CASRSAGNKDTQYF. The CDR3 coding sequence is TGTGCCAGCAGGTCGGCGGGGAATAAAGATACGCAGTATTTT.

This chain joins TRBV30 and TRBJ2-7; no clear D. This CDR3 comprises 11 residues. The germline V gene encodes CDR1 GTSNPN and CDR2 SVGIG (reference sequence). With 2 bases removed from V and 2 bases from J, the gap between germline ends came to 4 bases. DNA of the CDR3: TGTGCCTGGAGTCACCCCTACGAGCAGTACTTC. Amino acid sequence: CAWSHPYEQYF.

Here the CDR3 reads CASSSYRTANTGELFF. For the CDR3, the DNA is TGTGCCAGCAGCTCCTACCGGACAGCGAACACCGGGGAGCTGTTTTTT. The chain combines TRBV5-4 with TRBJ2-2, with D perhaps TRBD1 (6 bases). The germline CDR1 and CDR2 sequences are SGHNT and YYREEE (reference sequence). The V and J ends lost 3 bases and 0 bases respectively, with 12 bases between them. This CDR3 is built from 16 residues.

This clone was seen only once. V gene TRBV20-1 combines with J gene TRBJ1-2, with unresolved D. CDR1 is DFQATT and CDR2 is SNEGSKA in the germline V gene (reference sequence). The V end lost 4 bases, the J end lost 2 bases, and 5 bases lay between the germline ends. This CDR3 contains 11 residues. CDR3: CSANRNYGYTF. The CDR3 DNA reads as TGCAGTGCTAACAGAAACTATGGCTACACCTTC.

This clone appeared a single time. V usage is TRBV9 and J usage is TRBJ2-5; perhaps TRBD1 as D (6 bases). The germline gives CDR1 SGDLS, CDR2 YYNGEE. This CDR3 spans 17 amino acids. With 2 bases removed from V and 1 base from J, the gap between germline ends came to 18 bases. The CDR3 nucleotides are TGTGCCAGCAGCGTCAGGGGTGATAGCAGGGGCCAAGAGACCCAGTACTTC. Protein sequence: CASSVRGDSRGQETQYF.

This clone turned up a few times. The V and J genes are TRBV6-5 and TRBJ1-1; the D gene is possibly TRBD1 (6 bases). CDR1 is MNHEY, CDR2 SVGAGI, per germline. CDR3 length: 15 amino acids. V was cut by 5 bases and J by 5 bases, with 18 bases left in between. CDR3 nucleotide sequence: TGTGCCAGCAGTCCTGGGGGGGCGGGGAGGACTGAAGCTTTCTTT. It yields the protein CASSPGGAGRTEAFF.

CDR3 in amino acids: CASSLGRPPGGNTIYF. CDR3 in DNA: TGTGCCAGCAGCTTGGGCCGCCCACCGGGGGGAAACACCATATATTTT. The chain is built from TRBV5-8 and TRBJ1-3, with D hard to call. Germline CDR1 and CDR2: SGHTS and YDEGEE. Trimming removed 0 bases at V and 4 bases at J, with 14 bases between. This CDR3 region has 16 residues. Supplemented by reference TRBV5-8 and TRBJ1-3, the full variable domain reads EAGVTQSPTHLIKTRGQQATLRCSPISGHTSVYWYQQALGLGLQFLLWYDEGEERNRGNFPPRFSGRQFPNYSSELNVNALELEDSALYLCASSLGRPPGGNTIYFGEGSWLTVV.

CDR3 residues: CASSNPGTGDGHTQYF. For the CDR3, the DNA is TGTGCCAGCAGCAATCCCGGGACAGGGGATGGCCATACGCAGTATTTT. The chain couples TRBV5-8 to TRBJ2-3; TRBD1 agrees at 10 bases. Germline assignment: CDR1 SGHTS and CDR2 YDEGEE. Unmatched junction bases numbered 12, after V lost 4 bases and J lost 7 bases. The CDR3 loop spans 16 amino acids.

This chain links TRBV2 with TRBJ1-2, with D uncertain. The CDR3 sequence is 14 residues long. Germline V gives CDR1 SNHLY, CDR2 FYNNEI. The ends were cut back, 3 bases at V and 8 bases at J, with 16 bases in the middle. The CDR3 here is CASSETGFGWGYTF. The DNA for the CDR3 is TGTGCCAGCAGTGAGACCGGGTTTGGCTGGGGCTACACCTTC.

This chain uses TRBV6-5 with TRBJ1-4, with D perhaps TRBD1 (5 bases). CDR3 size: 13 residues. Germline loops: CDR1 MNHEY, CDR2 SVGAGI. V was pared by 10 bases and J by 0 bases, with 9 bases between. CDR3 sequence (DNA): TGTGCCACCTCCAGGGCAACTAATGAAAAACTGTTTTTT. This gives the protein CATSRATNEKLFF.

The V gene is TRBV5-5, the J gene TRBJ1-1; 8 bases agree with TRBD1. V shed 0 bases and J 4 bases; nucleotides not matched to a gene: 5. Germline assignment: CDR1 SGHKS and CDR2 YYEKEE (reference sequence). CDR3 length: 15 residues. The CDR3 DNA sequence: TGTGCCAGCAGCTTGGTAGTGGACAGGGTCACTGAAGCTTTCTTT. It codes for CASSLVVDRVTEAFF.

The V gene is TRBV11-2, the J gene TRBJ1-1; possibly TRBD1 for D (5 bases). The CDR3 covers 14 residues. With 4 bases removed from V and 5 bases from J, the gap between germline ends came to 14 bases. The germline CDR1 and CDR2 sequences are SGHAT and FQNNGV. This CDR3 reads CASSSIRGGTEAFF. The DNA of the CDR3 is TGTGCCAGCAGCTCAATAAGGGGAGGGACTGAAGCTTTCTTT.

J is TRBJ1-2 and V is TRBV3-1 (or the pseudogene TRBV3-2); TRBD1 might be the D (5 bases). The V gene's germline CDR1 is LGHDT and CDR2 YNNKEL (reference sequence). There are 15 residues in the CDR3. The V gene lost 4 bases and the J gene lost 0 bases, with 12 bases spanning the gap. The CDR3 loop reads CASSPSGHTNYGYTF. CDR3 sequence (DNA): TGTGCCAGCAGCCCCTCGGGGCACACTAACTATGGCTACACCTTC.

The chain recombines TRBV10-2 with TRBJ2-1; D is unresolved. The V gene's germline CDR1 is WSHSY and CDR2 SAAADI. V dropped 3 bases and J dropped 6 bases, with 6 bases sitting between them. This CDR3 contains 12 residues. In DNA, the CDR3 is TGCGCCAGCAGTGAACTAACCAATGAGCAGTTCTTC. It specifies CASSELTNEQFF.

In this sample, this clone turned up once. This rearrangement joins TRBV10-1 to TRBJ2-3; 8 nucleotides agree with TRBD2. CDR1 is WNHNN and CDR2 is SYGVQD in the germline V gene (reference sequence). CDR3 size: 14 residues. The V segment lost 7 bases and the J segment 6 bases; nucleotides outside the gene matches: 9. The CDR3 loop is CASTLGGARDTQYF. As DNA, the CDR3 is TGCGCCAGCACGCTCGGGGGGGCGCGTGATACGCAGTATTTT.

The V call is TRBV10-1, the J call TRBJ2-7; 9 positions agree with TRBD2. The germline CDR1 and CDR2 sequences are WNHNN and SYGVQD (reference sequence). V was pared by 4 bases and J by 2 bases, with 3 bases of the junction left unmatched. The CDR3 is 14 amino acids. The CDR3 sequence is CASSVSGGPYEQYF. The CDR3 DNA sequence: TGCGCCAGCAGTGTTAGCGGGGGTCCCTACGAGCAGTACTTC.

The V and J genes are TRBV4-1 and TRBJ2-2, with 9 bases fitting TRBD1. V shed 3 bases, J shed 4 bases, and the junction held 6 bases outside the gene matches. The germline V gene encodes CDR1 MGHRA and CDR2 YSYEKL. The CDR3 is 16 residues long. Written as DNA, the CDR3 is TGCGCCAGCAGCCATACCGGGACAGGGCTCACCGGGGAGCTGTTTTTT. Translating it yields CASSHTGTGLTGELFF.

Here the CDR3 reads CASSLGTGSYQPQHF. The CDR3 DNA sequence: TGTGCCAGCAGCTTAGGGACAGGGAGTTACCAGCCCCAGCATTTT. The rearrangement uses TRBV7-2 and TRBJ1-5; TRBD1 matches 8 bases. Trimming took 1 base from V and 7 from J; bases not matched to a gene: 6. This CDR3 spans 15 amino acids. CDR1 is SGHTA and CDR2 is FQGNSA in the germline V gene.

The V gene is TRBV19, the J gene TRBJ1-2; D is unresolved. Per the germline V gene, CDR1 is LNHDA and CDR2 is SQIVND (reference sequence). V lost 5 bases to trimming and J lost 8 bases, with 12 bases between them. The CDR3 contains 12 residues. This CDR3 is CASSSDIGGYTF. The CDR3 nucleotides read TGTGCCAGTAGTTCCGACATTGGCGGCTACACCTTC.

V and J are TRBV20-1 and TRBJ1-2, with 8 positions matching TRBD1. With V trimmed by 3 bases and J by 4 bases, 4 bases remained unmatched. Germline V gene data show CDR1 as DFQATT and CDR2 as SNEGSKA (reference sequence). The CDR3 covers 13 residues. The CDR3 loop is CSASAGTGYGYTF. CDR3 nucleotide sequence: TGCAGTGCTAGTGCGGGGACAGGCTATGGCTACACCTTC.

This chain connects TRBV6-6 to TRBJ2-1; TRBD2 matches 7 bases. Trimming took 0 bases from V and 6 from J; bases not matched to a gene: 8. The CDR3 is made up of 16 amino acids. Germline V lookup: CDR1 MNHNY, CDR2 SVGAGI (reference sequence). The CDR3 DNA reads TGTGCCAGCAGTTACTCCCCCTACAGCGGGGTCAATGAGCAGTTCTTC. This sequence encodes CASSYSPYSGVNEQFF.

The chain carries TRBV7-9 and TRBJ2-3; TRBD2 matches at 7 bases. This CDR3 has 15 amino acids. Per the germline V gene, CDR1 is SEHNR and CDR2 is FQNEAQ (reference sequence). The J segment lost 2 bases and the V segment lost 5 bases, leaving 7 bases of the junction unmatched. In nucleotides, the CDR3 is TGTGCCAGCAGCCCAAGCGGGGCCTACACAGATACGCAGTATTTT. It encodes CASSPSGAYTDTQYF.